Listed here are 21 T cell receptor beta chains from one sample, sequenced in a study of a mutant IDH1 vaccine in newly diagnosed glioma (TCRdb year 2021). Libraries were made using the immunoSEQ multiplex PCR assay. This is the immuneACCESS table as TCRdb keeps it, with only in-frame sequences that have V and J called. A part of the clones is gone; compared with another copy, unresolved V genes explain less than half, and the rest is unexplained. The table for this sample lists 30,000 to 35,000 clones; roughly nine tenths of them were counted only once. 2.2% of the sample comes from the top ten. Their cognate antigens are unknown. Sample time point, as interpreted from the label and publication: week 47, end of study. Each vaccine dose, consisting of 300 ug of a 20-mer mutant IDH1 peptide in Montanide, was administered subcutaneously with topical imiquimod. The sample was PBMCs, taken from a glioma patient whose treatment included an IDH1 peptide vaccine. All receptors come from a man aged 40-50 years with glioma.

The chain combines TRBV19 with TRBJ1-1, with 9 bases identical to TRBD1. The CDR3 covers 17 residues. Germline CDR1 reads LNHDA; CDR2 reads SQIVND (reference sequence). Losses at the gene ends were 5 bases for V and 4 bases for J; bases not matched to a gene: 14. CDR3 amino acids: CASSPGSGQGFGTEAFF. CDR3 coding DNA: TGTGCCAGTAGTCCCGGGTCGGGACAGGGTTTCGGCACTGAAGCTTTCTTT.

The chain uses TRBV14 and TRBJ2-7; TRBD2 aligns across 7 bases. Per germline, CDR1 SGHDN and CDR2 FVKESK. Trimming cost V 4 bases and J 2 bases; bases outside gene matches: 11. CDR3 size: 16 residues. The CDR3 sequence is CASSPYGGTITYEQYF. CDR3 nucleotides: TGTGCCAGCAGCCCCTATGGAGGGACTATCACCTACGAGCAGTACTTC.

The chain has TRBV27 and TRBJ1-6; D uncertain. This CDR3 comprises 16 residues. The V gene lost 3 bases and the J gene lost 3 bases, with 12 bases spanning the gap. The germline V gene has CDR1 MNHEY and CDR2 SMNVEV (reference sequence). The CDR3 DNA reads as TGTGCCAGCAGTTTGAAAGGGTCAATCTATAATTCACCCCTCCACTTT. Its protein is CASSLKGSIYNSPLHF.

The chain is built from TRBV28 and TRBJ1-4; D perhaps matches TRBD1 (5 bases). Trimming cost V 5 bases and J 8 bases, with 21 bases left between them. The germline gives CDR1 MDHEN, CDR2 SYDVKM. The CDR3 is made up of 16 amino acids. CDR3 region: CASSPSRDRWSEKLFF. The DNA of the CDR3 is TGTGCCAGCAGTCCAAGCCGGGACCGCTGGAGCGAAAAACTGTTTTTT.

The rearrangement uses TRBV4-3 and TRBJ1-1, with D perhaps matching TRBD1 (5 bases). The germline V and J ends were trimmed by 0 bases and 1 base, with 9 bases remaining between them. There are 15 residues in the CDR3. Germline assignment: CDR1 LGHNA and CDR2 YSLEER. CDR3 region: CASSQDSGPNTEAFF. The CDR3 DNA is TGCGCCAGCAGCCAAGACTCAGGGCCGAACACTGAAGCTTTCTTT.

The chain is built from TRBV4-1 and TRBJ2-7, with D perhaps TRBD2 (6 bases). This CDR3 has 15 amino acids. Trimming left V 7 bases short and J 0 bases short, with 16 bases between. The germline gives CDR1 MGHRA, CDR2 YSYEKL. CDR3: CASTYRDSPSYEQYF. The CDR3 DNA is TGCGCCAGCACCTACCGGGACTCGCCCTCCTACGAGCAGTACTTC.

Remarks on this clone: The sample carries other DNA sequences with the same CDR3. The CDR3 DNA is TGTGCCAGCAGCCAAGGGCCTTACAATGAGCAGTTCTTC. Protein sequence: CASSQGPYNEQFF. The chain combines TRBV4-2 with TRBJ2-1; D unresolved. The V end was cut by 1 base, the J end by 4 bases, with 5 bases between. The CDR3 loop spans 13 amino acids. From germline, CDR1 is LGHNA and CDR2 YNFKEQ.

This sequence joins TRBV18 and TRBJ1-1, with D unclear. The germline gives CDR1 KGHSH, CDR2 LQKENI. The CDR3 has 14 amino acids. V was cut by 5 bases and J by 1 base, with 11 bases left in between. CDR3 sequence (DNA): TGTGCCAGCTCAGGAGGACCCCGGAACACTGAAGCTTTCTTT. It encodes CASSGGPRNTEAFF. Based on the CDR3 plus reference TRBV18 and TRBJ1-1, the full variable domain is NAGVMQNPRHLVRRRGQEARLRCSPMKGHSHVYWYRQLPEEGLKFMVYLQKENIIDESGMPKERFSAEFPKEGPSILRIQQVVRGDSAAYFCASSGGPRNTEAFFGQGTRLTVV.

The V and J genes are TRBV10-3 and TRBJ2-6; unclear D gene. The V and J ends lost 3 bases and 2 bases respectively, with 8 bases between them. The CDR3 is made up of 15 amino acids. Germline V gene lookup returns CDR1 ENHRY and CDR2 SYGVKD. The CDR3 protein is CAISDSRTGANVLTF. The CDR3 DNA follows: TGTGCCATCAGTGATAGCCGAACTGGGGCCAACGTCCTGACTTTC.

The rearrangement links TRBV30 to TRBJ1-2; D ambiguous. Trimming shortened V by 3 bases and J by 6 bases, and 14 bases separated the two germline ends. The CDR3 is made up of 13 amino acids. Germline loops: CDR1 GTSNPN, CDR2 SVGIG (reference sequence). The CDR3 nucleotides read TGTGCCTGGAGCCCTGCCCTACGGGATGGCTACACCTTC. It translates to CAWSPALRDGYTF.

The chain combines TRBV6-5 with TRBJ1-1; D call uncertain. This CDR3 has 14 residues. Per germline, CDR1 MNHEY and CDR2 SVGAGI. V lost 6 bases and J lost 0, with 11 bases in between. This CDR3 reads CASRSLGMNTEAFF. In DNA form, the CDR3 reads TGTGCCAGCAGGTCATTGGGCATGAACACTGAAGCTTTCTTT.

The rearrangement joins TRBV28 to TRBJ2-5, with D uncertain. V lost 1 base to trimming and J lost 0 bases, with 12 bases between them. Germline CDR1 MDHEN, CDR2 SYDVKM. The CDR3 contains 16 residues. Here the CDR3 reads CASSLSGLLHQETQYF. As DNA, the CDR3 is TGTGCCAGCAGTTTATCAGGTCTCTTGCACCAAGAGACCCAGTACTTC. Drawing the rest from reference TRBV28 and TRBJ2-5, the complete variable domain is DVKVTQSSRYLVKRTGEKVFLECVQDMDHENMFWYRQDPGLGLRLIYFSYDVKMKEKGDIPEGYSVSREKKERFSLILESASTNQTSMYLCASSLSGLLHQETQYFGPGTRLLVL.

The chain uses TRBV18 and TRBJ2-1; 9 bases fit TRBD1. CDR1 is KGHSH and CDR2 is LQKENI in the germline V gene. V gave up 5 bases and J gave up 7 bases; unmatched junction bases: 12. This CDR3 contains 16 residues. The CDR3 DNA sequence: TGTGCCAGCTCAGACTTCTTGGGACAGGGTGGGAATGAGCAGTTCTTC. It translates to CASSDFLGQGGNEQFF.

V usage is TRBV9 and J usage is TRBJ1-6; D uncertain. The V and J ends lost 1 base and 6 bases respectively, with 8 bases between them. The CDR3 extends over 14 amino acids. The germline gives CDR1 SGDLS, CDR2 YYNGEE. The CDR3 DNA follows: TGTGCCAGCAGCGTAACAATGGGTAATTCACCCCTCCACTTT. It codes for CASSVTMGNSPLHF.

The chain has TRBV29-1 and TRBJ2-1, with D unresolved. Per germline, CDR1 SQVTM and CDR2 ANQGSEA. This CDR3 comprises 12 residues. The V end lost 4 bases, the J end lost 6 bases, and 10 bases lay between the germline ends. CDR3 sequence: CSVARVSNEQFF. DNA of the CDR3: TGCAGCGTTGCTAGGGTTTCCAATGAGCAGTTCTTC.

This chain uses TRBV6-6 with TRBJ2-1, with D possibly being TRBD2 (6 bases). This CDR3 is 13 amino acids long. From germline, CDR1 is MNHNY and CDR2 SVGAGI (reference sequence). V was cut by 6 bases and J by 3 bases, with 9 bases left in between. The CDR3, as DNA: TGTGCCAGCAGCCCCGGGGGCTACAATGAGCAGTTCTTC. Protein: CASSPGGYNEQFF.

The gene calls are TRBV30 and TRBJ1-6, with no clear D. The germline V and J ends were trimmed by 3 bases and 9 bases, with 12 bases remaining between them. CDR1 is GTSNPN, CDR2 SVGIG, per germline (reference sequence). The CDR3 sequence is 13 residues long. The CDR3 DNA is TGTGCCTGGAGAAGGGATTTGCGTTCACCCCTCCACTTT. Translating gives CAWRRDLRSPLHF.

The gene calls are TRBV4-2 and TRBJ2-5; tentatively, D is TRBD2 (5 bases). The CDR3 loop spans 14 amino acids. Trimming left V 3 bases short and J 5 bases short, with 13 bases between. Germline V gene lookup returns CDR1 LGHNA and CDR2 YNFKEQ. The CDR3, as DNA: TGTGCCAGCAGCCAGGAAAGAGGCGGGGAGACCCAGTACTTC. This codes for CASSQERGGETQYF.

This chain uses TRBV28 with TRBJ1-2; D is perhaps TRBD1 (6 bases). CDR3 length: 15 residues. CDR1 and CDR2 from the germline V gene are MDHEN and SYDVKM. V gave up 5 bases and J gave up 4 bases, with 17 bases separating them. The CDR3 DNA sequence: TGTGCCAGCAGTCCCCGCCCCGGGACACGCTATGGCTACACCTTC. The encoded protein is CASSPRPGTRYGYTF.

The chain carries TRBV6-6 and TRBJ1-1; D gene unclear. Between the trimmed V and J ends, which lost 7 bases and 0 bases, there was a span of 6 bases. This CDR3 comprises 12 residues. Germline V gene data show CDR1 as MNHNY and CDR2 as SVGAGI (reference sequence). The CDR3 sequence is CASKQVNTEAFF. CDR3 coding DNA: TGTGCCAGCAAACAAGTGAACACTGAAGCTTTCTTT.

This chain links TRBV28 with TRBJ1-5, with D possibly being TRBD1 (6 bases). V gave up 1 base and J gave up 1 base, with 14 bases separating them. This CDR3 spans 17 amino acids. From germline, CDR1 is MDHEN and CDR2 SYDVKM. CDR3 loop: CASSLSLGALSNQPQHF. The CDR3 coding sequence is TGTGCCAGCAGTTTATCTCTGGGGGCTCTAAGCAATCAGCCCCAGCATTTT. Together with reference TRBV28 and TRBJ1-5, the CDR3 gives the full variable domain: DVKVTQSSRYLVKRTGEKVFLECVQDMDHENMFWYRQDPGLGLRLIYFSYDVKMKEKGDIPEGYSVSREKKERFSLILESASTNQTSMYLCASSLSLGALSNQPQHFGDGTRLSIL.